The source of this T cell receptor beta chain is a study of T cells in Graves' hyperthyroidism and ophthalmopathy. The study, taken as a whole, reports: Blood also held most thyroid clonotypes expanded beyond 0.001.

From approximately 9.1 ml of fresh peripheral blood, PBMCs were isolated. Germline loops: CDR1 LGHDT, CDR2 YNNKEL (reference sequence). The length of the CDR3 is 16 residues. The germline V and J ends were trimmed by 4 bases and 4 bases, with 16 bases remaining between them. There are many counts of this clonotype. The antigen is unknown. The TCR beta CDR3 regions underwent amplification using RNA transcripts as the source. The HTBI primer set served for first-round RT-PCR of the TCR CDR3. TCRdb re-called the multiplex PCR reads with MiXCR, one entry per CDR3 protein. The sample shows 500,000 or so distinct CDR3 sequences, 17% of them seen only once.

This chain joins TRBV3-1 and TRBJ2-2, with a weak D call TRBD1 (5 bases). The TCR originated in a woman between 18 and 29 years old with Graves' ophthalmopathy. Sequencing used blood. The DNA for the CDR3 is TGTGCCAGCAGCCCCATTGGACAAAGGGGCACCGGGGAGCTGTTTTTT. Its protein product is CASSPIGQRGTGELFF.